These T cell receptor beta chains were read from a single sample in a study of graft-versus-host responses after intestinal transplantation. Method: immunoSEQ multiplex PCR; TCRdb's copy keeps in-frame clones and lacks some. The profile covers tens of thousands of clones, with 90% to 95% appearing a single time and about 1.8% taken by the ten largest. Their antigens are not known. The sequencing used unstimulated CD8+ T cells sorted from spleen or lymph node cells, collected before transplant. These receptors were collected from a human donor who was the organ donor for an intestinal transplant. The CDR3 runs from the conserved cysteine through the conserved F or W. Fields, in order: D gene, J gene, V gene, clone size, CDR3 DNA, CDR3 protein. D genes are given only for firm matches. A row's size may be missing; if present it is once, few, many or a size class.

TRBD2 | TRBJ2-7 | TRBV5-6 | . | TGTGCCAGCAGCTTGGGCTCTAGCGGGTACGAGCAGTACTTC | CASSLGSSGYEQYF
. | TRBJ1-1 | TRBV5-4 | . | TGTGCCAGCAGCCCCCTTAAGGGAAGGAGGACTGAAGCTTTCTTT | CASSPLKGRRTEAFF
. | TRBJ1-6 | TRBV27 | . | TGTGCCAGCAGCGGCGGGGACTCACATTCACCCCTCCACTTT | CASSGGDSHSPLHF
. | TRBJ2-3 | TRBV2 | . | TGTGCCAGCAGTGAATGGGCCGAAAACACAGATACGCAGTATTTT | CASSEWAENTDTQYF
. | TRBJ2-7 | TRBV20-1 | . | TGCAGTGCCCGAAGAGCCGAGCAGTACTTC | CSARRAEQYF
. | TRBJ2-5 | TRBV27 | . | TGTGCCAGCAGTCCAACAGGGCTAGAGACCCAGTACTTC | CASSPTGLETQYF
. | TRBJ2-3 | TRBV29-1 | . | TGCAGCGTTGAATACCCATTCACCACAACGGATACGCAGTATTTT | CSVEYPFTTTDTQYF
TRBD1 | TRBJ1-5 | TRBV11-3 | . | TGTGCCAGCAGCTTAGATCTCTCAGGGGGGAATCAGCCCCAGCATTTT | CASSLDLSGGNQPQHF
TRBD2 | TRBJ2-1 | TRBV6-4 | . | TGTGCCAGCAGTGACGGGACTAGCGGGAATGAGCAGTTCTTC | CASSDGTSGNEQFF
. | TRBJ1-1 | TRBV5-8 | . | TGTGCCAGCAGCTTGGAGGGGCGGAACACTGAAGCTTTCTTT | CASSLEGRNTEAFF
TRBD2 | TRBJ2-3 | TRBV9 | . | TGTGCCAGCAGCTCCGGGACTAGCGGGACTGGAGATACGCAGTATTTT | CASSSGTSGTGDTQYF
TRBD2 | TRBJ2-1 | TRBV11-2 | . | TGTGCCAGCAGCTTAGTGCTAGCGGATTACAATGAGCAGTTCTTC | CASSLVLADYNEQFF
. | TRBJ1-5 | TRBV19 | . | TGTGCCAGTACCCTCGGGGGTCAGCCCCAGCATTTT | CASTLGGQPQHF
. | TRBJ2-7 | TRBV29-1 | . | TGCAGCGTTGCCGGCCAGGGAGGTGAGCAGTACTTC | CSVAGQGGEQYF
TRBD2 | TRBJ2-7 | TRBV7-9 | . | TGTGCCAGCACCAACGTAGGGACTACGTACGAGCAGTACTTC | CASTNVGTTYEQYF
TRBD1 | TRBJ1-1 | TRBV6-6 | few | TGTGCCAGCACCCAGGGGGAGATGAACACTGAAGCTTTCTTT | CASTQGEMNTEAFF
. | TRBJ1-2 | TRBV11-3 | once | TGTGCCAGCAGCCTAATGTCCCAAGACAGAAACTATGGCTACACCTTC | CASSLMSQDRNYGYTF
. | TRBJ2-3 | TRBV28 | . | TGTGCCAGCATAGAATACGGAGGCCATTACACAGATACGCAGTATTTT | CASIEYGGHYTDTQYF
. | TRBJ2-7 | TRBV2 | . | TGTGCCAGCTCAGGCAGCTGGGGGGAGACCTACGAGCAGTACTTC | CASSGSWGETYEQYF
. | TRBJ2-1 | TRBV19 | . | TGTGCCACCGGGGGTCCCAATGAGCAGTTCTTC | CATGGPNEQFF
TRBD1 | TRBJ1-4 | TRBV28 | . | TGTGCCAGCAGTCTGGGACAGGAAAATGAAAAACTGTTTTTT | CASSLGQENEKLFF
. | TRBJ2-1 | TRBV6-5 | . | TGTGCCAGCAGTTACTCGGAGGGGGCCCCCTCGGAGCAGTTCTTC | CASSYSEGAPSEQFF
. | TRBJ1-1 | TRBV27 | . | TGTGCCAGCAGTTTATGGCAGGGGTACACTGAAGCTTTCTTT | CASSLWQGYTEAFF
TRBD1 | TRBJ1-2 | TRBV7-9 | few | TGTGCCAGCAGCGTTGGGACAGACCTCTATGGCTACACCTTC | CASSVGTDLYGYTF
. | TRBJ2-1 | TRBV7-3 | . | TGTGCCAGCAGCTTAGGGCTCCACTCGGACAATGAGCAGTTCTTC | CASSLGLHSDNEQFF
. | TRBJ2-5 | TRBV28 | once | TGTGCCAGCAGTTTCCTGACTAGTCGCGAGACCCAGTACTTC | CASSFLTSRETQYF
TRBD1 | TRBJ1-2 | TRBV5-1 | . | TGCGCCAGCAGCCTGTGGGACAGGGGATCTGGGGGCTACACCTTC | CASSLWDRGSGGYTF
TRBD1 | TRBJ2-7 | TRBV9 | once | TGTGCCAGCAGCGTAGCAGGACAGGGGGCCTACGAGCAGTACTTC | CASSVAGQGAYEQYF
. | TRBJ2-1 | TRBV5-6 | . | TGTGCCAGCAGCCCGAGTTCCTGGACGGGAACAGACAATGAGCAGTTCTTC | CASSPSSWTGTDNEQFF